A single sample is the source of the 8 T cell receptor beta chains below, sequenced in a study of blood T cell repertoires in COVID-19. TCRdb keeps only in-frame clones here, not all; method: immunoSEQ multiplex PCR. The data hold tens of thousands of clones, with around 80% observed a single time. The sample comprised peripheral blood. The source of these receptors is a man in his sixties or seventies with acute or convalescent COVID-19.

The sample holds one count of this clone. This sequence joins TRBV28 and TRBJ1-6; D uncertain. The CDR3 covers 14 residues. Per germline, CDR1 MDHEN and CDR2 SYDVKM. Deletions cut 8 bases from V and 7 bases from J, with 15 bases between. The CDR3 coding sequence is TGTGCCAGCCTGGAGGGCCGCCGGAATTCACCCCTCCACTTT. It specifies CASLEGRRNSPLHF.

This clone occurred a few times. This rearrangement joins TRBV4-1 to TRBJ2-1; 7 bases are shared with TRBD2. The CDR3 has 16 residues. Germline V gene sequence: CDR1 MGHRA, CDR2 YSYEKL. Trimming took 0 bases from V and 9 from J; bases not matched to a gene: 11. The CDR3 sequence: CASSQEGLVSYGEQFF. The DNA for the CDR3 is TGCGCCAGCAGCCAAGAAGGACTAGTTAGTTACGGTGAGCAGTTCTTC.

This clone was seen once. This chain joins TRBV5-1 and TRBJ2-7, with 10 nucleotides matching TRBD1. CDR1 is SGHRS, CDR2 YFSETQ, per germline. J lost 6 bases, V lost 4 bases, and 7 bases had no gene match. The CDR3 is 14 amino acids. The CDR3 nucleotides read TGCGCCAGCAGCGGAACCGGGACAGGGGCCGAGCAGTACTTC. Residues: CASSGTGTGAEQYF.

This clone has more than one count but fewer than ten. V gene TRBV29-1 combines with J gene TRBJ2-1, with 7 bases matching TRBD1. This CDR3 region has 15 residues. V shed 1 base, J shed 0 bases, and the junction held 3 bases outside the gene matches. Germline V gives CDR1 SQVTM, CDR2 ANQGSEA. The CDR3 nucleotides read TGCAGCGTTGAAGGGACAGGCCGCTCCTACAATGAGCAGTTCTTC. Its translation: CSVEGTGRSYNEQFF.

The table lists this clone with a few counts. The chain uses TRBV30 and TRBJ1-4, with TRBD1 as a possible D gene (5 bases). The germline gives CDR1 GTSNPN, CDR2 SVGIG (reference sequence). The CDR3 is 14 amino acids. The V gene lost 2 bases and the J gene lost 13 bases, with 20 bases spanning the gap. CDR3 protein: CAWSPSGSFGGLFF. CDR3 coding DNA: TGTGCCTGGAGTCCGTCAGGGTCCTTCGGGGGACTGTTTTTT. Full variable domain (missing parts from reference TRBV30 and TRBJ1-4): SQTIHQWPATLVQPVGSPLSLECTVEGTSNPNLYWYRQAAGRGLQLLFYSVGIGQISSEVPQNLSASRPQDRQFILSSKKLLLSDSGFYLCAWSPSGSFGGLFFGSGTQLSVL.

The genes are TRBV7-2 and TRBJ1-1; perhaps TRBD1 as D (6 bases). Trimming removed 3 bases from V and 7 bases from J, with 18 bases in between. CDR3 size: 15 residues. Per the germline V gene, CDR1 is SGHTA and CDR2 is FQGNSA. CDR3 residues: CASSLGGYRDFEAFF. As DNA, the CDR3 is TGTGCCAGCAGCTTGGGGGGGTACAGGGACTTTGAAGCTTTCTTT.

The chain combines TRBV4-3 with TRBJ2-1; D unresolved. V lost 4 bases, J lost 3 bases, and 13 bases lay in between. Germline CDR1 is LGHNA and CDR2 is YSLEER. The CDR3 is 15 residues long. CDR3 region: CASSRFGTNYNEQFF. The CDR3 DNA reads TGCGCCAGCAGCCGATTCGGCACTAACTACAATGAGCAGTTCTTC.

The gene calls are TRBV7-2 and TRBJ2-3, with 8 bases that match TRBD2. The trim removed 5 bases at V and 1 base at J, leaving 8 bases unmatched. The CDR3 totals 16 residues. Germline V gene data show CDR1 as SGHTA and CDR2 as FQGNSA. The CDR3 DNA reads TGTGCCAGCAGCCAAGTAGGAGCGGGGGGCACAGATACGCAGTATTTT. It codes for CASSQVGAGGTDTQYF.